The entry that follows covers one TCR beta chain sequence. The data stem from a study of blood T cell repertoires in COVID-19. Study background: Sites in the United States, Italy and Spain provided acute and convalescent COVID-19 samples. Sources were T cells, B-cell-depleted T cells, or PBMCs; the material itself was cDNA or gDNA.

Authors' analysis steps: Amplification from reference gene primers served as the basis for estimated nucleated cell counts. Sequencing used immunoSEQ multiplex PCR; TCRdb keeps in-frame clones, though not all of them. Clone size and the V and J calls come from that table; the DNA yielded D and trimming. The sample shows 140,000 or so clones, 88% of them seen only once. The clonotype was recovered from a woman between 45 and 60 years old with acute or convalescent COVID-19. The sample taken for sequencing was peripheral blood.

This chain's CDR3 is CASSQAESSTSGDPTDTQYF. Written as DNA, the CDR3 is TGTGCCAGCAGCCAAGCAGAATCCTCGACTAGCGGAGACCCCACAGATACGCAGTATTTT. The V call is TRBV3-1 (or the pseudogene TRBV3-2), the J call TRBJ2-3; the match to TRBD2 covers 9 bases. The CDR3 sequence is 20 residues long. Germline V CDR1 and CDR2: LGHDT, YNNKEL (reference sequence). Trimming removed 1 base from V and 2 bases from J; junction bases left unmatched: 16.